This T cell receptor (beta chain) was captured by sequencing in a study of post-analysis software for immune sequencing data. Study-level points and caveats: Patients showed TRBV5-6, TRBV5-1 and TRBV20-1 among a handful of TRBV segments more frequent than in controls. Compared with controls, patients showed significantly lower normalized Chao1 diversity.

For this clonotype: Its antigen remains unidentified.

Unique molecular identifiers were carried by the TCR beta cDNA libraries. Input populations of roughly 1 to 11 million T cells gave rise to a few hundred thousand cDNA molecules. From the PCR reads, TCRdb called clonotypes with MiXCR, one entry per CDR3 protein. The profile shows about 430,000 distinct CDR3 sequences, 30% to 45% of them singletons. Trimming pared 5 bases from V and 2 bases from J, leaving 12 bases between. The CDR3 consists of 14 residues. The sequenced sample consisted of blood. This chain joins TRBV12-3 or TRBV12-4 and TRBJ2-5; a possible D gene is TRBD2 (6 bases). The source is a girl under 10 years old with multiple sclerosis. The CDR3 protein is CASSMTGTQETQYF. CDR3 DNA: TGTGCCAGCAGTATGACCGGGACTCAAGAGACCCAGTACTTC.